The sample holds one count of the clone carrying this T cell receptor beta chain. Its antigen is unknown. In the PCR, 60 Vbeta and 13 Jbeta primers were used. Sequencing used immunoSEQ multiplex PCR; TCRdb keeps in-frame clones, though not all of them. The sample holds fewer than 200,000 clones; roughly 65% are singletons and the top ten take less than 5%. These data are taken from a study of cytomegalovirus exposure and HLA in healthy donors. Findings and limits, study-wide: Despite most TCR sequences being rare, some public TCRs occurred in many donors.

The germline gives CDR1 SGHRS, CDR2 YFSETQ. This CDR3 is 13 amino acids long. Trimming pared 4 bases from V and 10 bases from J, leaving 17 bases between. The sequencing sample was made of PBMCs. The TCR sequence derives from a woman aged 18-29 years in good health and CMV-seropositive. V usage is TRBV5-1 and J usage is TRBJ1-2, with D unresolved. CDR3 in DNA: TGCGCCAGCAGCCTAGGCCTGGCCGGAGACTACACCTTC. The encoded protein is CASSLGLAGDYTF.